The T cell receptor beta chain described here comes from a study of blood T cell repertoires in COVID-19. Here immunoSEQ multiplex PCR was the method, and the copy in TCRdb shows in-frame clones only, minus some. The sample has roughly 93,000 clones; 81% are singletons. Germline CDR1 and CDR2: LNHDA and SQIVND (reference sequence). This CDR3 region has 15 residues. V lost 3 bases and J lost 8, with 19 bases in between. The receptor was derived from a woman older than 75 with acute or convalescent COVID-19. The chain links TRBV19 to TRBJ1-1; perhaps TRBD1 as D (5 bases). Sequencing was done on a sample of peripheral blood. The CDR3, as DNA: TGTGCCAGTAGTATCCGGGACTCCGGAAGGCGCGAAGCTTTCTTT. Translated: CASSIRDSGRREAFF.